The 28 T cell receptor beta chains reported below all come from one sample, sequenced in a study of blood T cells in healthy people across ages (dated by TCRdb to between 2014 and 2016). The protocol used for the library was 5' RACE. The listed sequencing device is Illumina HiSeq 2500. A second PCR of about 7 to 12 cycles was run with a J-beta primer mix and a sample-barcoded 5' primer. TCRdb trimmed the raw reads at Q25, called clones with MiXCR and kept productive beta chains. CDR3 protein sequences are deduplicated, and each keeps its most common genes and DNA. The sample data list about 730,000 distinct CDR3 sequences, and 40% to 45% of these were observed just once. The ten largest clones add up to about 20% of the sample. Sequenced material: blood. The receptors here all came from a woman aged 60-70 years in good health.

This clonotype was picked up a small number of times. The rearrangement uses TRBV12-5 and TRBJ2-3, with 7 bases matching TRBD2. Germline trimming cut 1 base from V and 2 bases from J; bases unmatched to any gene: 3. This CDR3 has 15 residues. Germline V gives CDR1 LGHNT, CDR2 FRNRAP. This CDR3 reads CASGLAGGVTDTQYF. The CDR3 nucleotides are TGTGCTAGTGGTTTGGCGGGGGGTGTCACAGATACGCAGTATTTT.

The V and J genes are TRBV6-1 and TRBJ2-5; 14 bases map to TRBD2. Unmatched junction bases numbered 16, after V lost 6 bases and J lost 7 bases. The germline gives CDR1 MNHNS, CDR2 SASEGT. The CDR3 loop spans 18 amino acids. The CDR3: CASRHGLAGGPGSTTQYF. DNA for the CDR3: TGTGCCAGCAGACACGGACTAGCGGGAGGACCGGGCTCGACGACCCAGTACTTC.

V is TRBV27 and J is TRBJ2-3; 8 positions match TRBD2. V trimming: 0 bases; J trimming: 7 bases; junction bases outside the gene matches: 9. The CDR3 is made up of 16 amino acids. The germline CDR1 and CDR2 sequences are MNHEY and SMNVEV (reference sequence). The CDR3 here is CASSLSRRGAANTQYF. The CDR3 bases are TGTGCCAGCAGTTTATCGAGGCGGGGGGCGGCGAATACGCAGTATTTT.

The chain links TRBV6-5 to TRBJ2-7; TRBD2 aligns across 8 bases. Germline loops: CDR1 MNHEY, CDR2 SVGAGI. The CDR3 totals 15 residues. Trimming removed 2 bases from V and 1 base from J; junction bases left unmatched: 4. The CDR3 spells CASSYSGLASYEQYF. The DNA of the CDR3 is TGTGCCAGCAGTTACAGCGGACTAGCATCCTACGAGCAGTACTTC.

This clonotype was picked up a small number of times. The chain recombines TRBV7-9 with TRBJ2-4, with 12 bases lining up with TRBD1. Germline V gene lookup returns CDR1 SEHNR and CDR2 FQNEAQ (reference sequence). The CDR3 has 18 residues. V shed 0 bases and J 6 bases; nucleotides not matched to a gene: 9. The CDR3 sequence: CASSLAGTGGSSLNIQYF. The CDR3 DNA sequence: TGTGCCAGCAGCTTAGCGGGGACAGGGGGCAGTTCATTAAACATTCAGTACTTC.

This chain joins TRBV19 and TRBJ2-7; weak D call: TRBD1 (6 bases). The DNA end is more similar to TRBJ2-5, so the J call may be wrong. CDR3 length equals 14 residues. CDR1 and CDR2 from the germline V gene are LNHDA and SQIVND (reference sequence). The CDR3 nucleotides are TGTGCCAGTAGTACCGGACAGAACCTGGGGACCCAGTACTTC. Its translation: CASSTGQNLGTQYF.

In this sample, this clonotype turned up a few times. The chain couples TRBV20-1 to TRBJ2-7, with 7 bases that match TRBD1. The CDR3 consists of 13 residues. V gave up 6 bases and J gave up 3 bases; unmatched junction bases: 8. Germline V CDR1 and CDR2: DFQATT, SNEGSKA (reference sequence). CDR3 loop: CSATTGVVYEQYF. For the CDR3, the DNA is TGCAGTGCCACAACAGGGGTGGTCTACGAGCAGTACTTC.

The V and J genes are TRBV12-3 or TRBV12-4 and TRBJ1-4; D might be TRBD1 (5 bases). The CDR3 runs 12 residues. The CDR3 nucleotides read TGTGTCAACCCGGGGATGAGGGGAAAACTGTTTTTT. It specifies CVNPGMRGKLFF.

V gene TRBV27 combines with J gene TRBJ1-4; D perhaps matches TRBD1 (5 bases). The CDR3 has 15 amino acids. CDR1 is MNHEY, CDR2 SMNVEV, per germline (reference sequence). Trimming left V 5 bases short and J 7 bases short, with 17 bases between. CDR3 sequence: CASSPRGARREKLFF. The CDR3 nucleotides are TGTGCCAGCAGTCCCCGCGGGGCCAGGCGTGAAAAACTGTTTTTT.

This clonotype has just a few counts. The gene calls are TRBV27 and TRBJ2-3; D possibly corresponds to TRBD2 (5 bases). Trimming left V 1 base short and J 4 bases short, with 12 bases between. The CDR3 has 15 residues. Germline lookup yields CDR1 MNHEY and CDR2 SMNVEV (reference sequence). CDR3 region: CASSLYTSSSDTQYF. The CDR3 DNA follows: TGTGCCAGCAGTTTATATACTAGTAGCTCAGATACGCAGTATTTT.

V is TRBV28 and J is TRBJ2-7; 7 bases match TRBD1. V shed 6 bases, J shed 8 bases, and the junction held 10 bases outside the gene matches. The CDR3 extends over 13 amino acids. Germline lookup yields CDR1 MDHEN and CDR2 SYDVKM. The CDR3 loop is CASSTPGQTKQYF. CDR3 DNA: TGTGCCAGCAGCACCCCGGGACAGACTAAGCAGTACTTC. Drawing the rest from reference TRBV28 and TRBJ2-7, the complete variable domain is DVKVTQSSRYLVKRTGEKVFLECVQDMDHENMFWYRQDPGLGLRLIYFSYDVKMKEKGDIPEGYSVSREKKERFSLILESASTNQTSMYLCASSTPGQTKQYFGPGTRLTVT.

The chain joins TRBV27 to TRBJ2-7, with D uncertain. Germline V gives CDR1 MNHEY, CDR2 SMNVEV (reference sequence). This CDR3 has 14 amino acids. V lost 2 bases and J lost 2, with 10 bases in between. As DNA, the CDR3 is TGTGCCAGCAGTTTAAAACAGATTGCCTACGAGCAGTACTTC. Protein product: CASSLKQIAYEQYF.

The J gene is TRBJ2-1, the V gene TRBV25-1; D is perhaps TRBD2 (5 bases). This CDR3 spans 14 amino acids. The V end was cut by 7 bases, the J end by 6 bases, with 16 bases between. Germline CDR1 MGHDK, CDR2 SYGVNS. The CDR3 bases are TGTGCCAGCAAAAAGGAAGGCAGCGGCAATGAGCAGTTCTTC. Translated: CASKKEGSGNEQFF.

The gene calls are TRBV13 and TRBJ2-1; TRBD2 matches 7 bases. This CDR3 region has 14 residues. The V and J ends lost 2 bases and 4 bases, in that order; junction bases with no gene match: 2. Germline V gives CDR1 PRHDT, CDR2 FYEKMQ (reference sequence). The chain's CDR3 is CASSLWGGYNEQFF. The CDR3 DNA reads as TGTGCCAGCAGCTTATGGGGGGGTTACAATGAGCAGTTCTTC.

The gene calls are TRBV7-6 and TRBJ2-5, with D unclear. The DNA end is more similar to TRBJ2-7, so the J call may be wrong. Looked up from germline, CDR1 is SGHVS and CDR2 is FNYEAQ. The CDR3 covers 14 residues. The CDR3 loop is CASREAVGSYEQYF. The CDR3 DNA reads TGTGCCAGCAGAGAGGCCGTCGGCTCCTACGAGCAGTACTTC.

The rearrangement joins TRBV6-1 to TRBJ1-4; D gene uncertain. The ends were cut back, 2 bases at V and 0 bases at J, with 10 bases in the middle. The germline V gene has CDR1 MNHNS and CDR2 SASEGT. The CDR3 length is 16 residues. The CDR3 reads CASSELHPPTNEKLFF. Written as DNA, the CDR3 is TGTGCCAGCAGTGAACTGCATCCACCAACTAATGAAAAACTGTTTTTT.

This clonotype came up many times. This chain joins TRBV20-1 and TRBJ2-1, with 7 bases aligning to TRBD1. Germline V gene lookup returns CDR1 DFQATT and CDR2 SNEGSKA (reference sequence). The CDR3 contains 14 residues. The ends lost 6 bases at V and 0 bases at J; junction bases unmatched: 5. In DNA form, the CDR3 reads TGCAGTGCGAAGGGACAGAGCTCCTACAATGAGCAGTTCTTC. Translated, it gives CSAKGQSSYNEQFF.

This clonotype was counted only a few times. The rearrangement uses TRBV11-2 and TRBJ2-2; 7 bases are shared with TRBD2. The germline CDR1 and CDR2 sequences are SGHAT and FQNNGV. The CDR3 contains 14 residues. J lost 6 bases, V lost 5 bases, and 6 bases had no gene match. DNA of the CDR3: TGTGCCAGCAGCCCCGCGGGGGTGGCCGGGGAGCTGTTTTTT. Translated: CASSPAGVAGELFF.

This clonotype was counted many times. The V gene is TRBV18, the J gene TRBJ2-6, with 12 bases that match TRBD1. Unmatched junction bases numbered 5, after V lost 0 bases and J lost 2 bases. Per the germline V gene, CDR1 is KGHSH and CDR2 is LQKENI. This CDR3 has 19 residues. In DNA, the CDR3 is TGTGCCAGCTCACCACCCGTGGGACAGGGGGCGCCTGGGGCCAACGTCCTGACTTTC. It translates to CASSPPVGQGAPGANVLTF.

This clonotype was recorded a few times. This CDR3 reads CASRSYGYTF. In nucleotides, the CDR3 is TGTGCCAGCAGATCCTATGGCTACACCTTC. The chain couples TRBV7-9 to TRBJ1-2; D gene unclear. This CDR3 comprises 10 residues. The germline V and J ends were trimmed by 6 bases and 4 bases, with 3 bases remaining between them. The germline V gene has CDR1 SEHNR and CDR2 FQNEAQ (reference sequence).

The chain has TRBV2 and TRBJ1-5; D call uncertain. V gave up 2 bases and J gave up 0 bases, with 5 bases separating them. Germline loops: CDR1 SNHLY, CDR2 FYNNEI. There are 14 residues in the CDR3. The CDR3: CASSEQYSNQPQHF. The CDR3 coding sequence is TGTGCCAGCAGTGAACAGTATAGCAATCAGCCCCAGCATTTT.

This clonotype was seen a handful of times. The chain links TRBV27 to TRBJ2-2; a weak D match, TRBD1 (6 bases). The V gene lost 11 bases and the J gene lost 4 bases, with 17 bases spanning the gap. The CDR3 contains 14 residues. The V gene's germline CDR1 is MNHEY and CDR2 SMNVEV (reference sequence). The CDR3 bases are TGTGCCTCAGCCGGCAGGGGTAGCACCGGGGAGCTGTTTTTT. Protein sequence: CASAGRGSTGELFF.

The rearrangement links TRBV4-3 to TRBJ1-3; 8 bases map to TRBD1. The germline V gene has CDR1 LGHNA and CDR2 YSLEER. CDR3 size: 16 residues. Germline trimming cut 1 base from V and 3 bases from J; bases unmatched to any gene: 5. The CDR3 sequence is CASSQAQGAFGNTIYF. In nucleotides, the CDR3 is TGCGCCAGCAGCCAAGCGCAGGGGGCTTTTGGAAACACCATATATTTT.

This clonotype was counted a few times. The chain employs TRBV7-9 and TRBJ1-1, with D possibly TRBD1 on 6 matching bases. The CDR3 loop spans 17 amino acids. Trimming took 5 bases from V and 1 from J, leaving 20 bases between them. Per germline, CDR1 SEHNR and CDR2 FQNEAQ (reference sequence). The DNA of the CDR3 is TGTGCCAGCAGCCCTCGACCTCACAGGGATTCGAACACTGAAGCTTTCTTT. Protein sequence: CASSPRPHRDSNTEAFF.

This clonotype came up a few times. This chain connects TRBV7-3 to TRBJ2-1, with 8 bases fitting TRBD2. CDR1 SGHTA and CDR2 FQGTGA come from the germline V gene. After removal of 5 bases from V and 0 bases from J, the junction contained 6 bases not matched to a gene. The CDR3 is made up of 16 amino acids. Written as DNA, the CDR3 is TGTGCCAGCAGCCCCACCGGGACTAGCTCCTACAATGAGCAGTTCTTC. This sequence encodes CASSPTGTSSYNEQFF.

The CDR3 region has the DNA TGCAGTGCTAGAGATCTTAGGCTAGCTGGTTCCTACAATGAGCAGTTCTTC. It codes for CSARDLRLAGSYNEQFF. The chain joins TRBV20-1 to TRBJ2-1, with D perhaps TRBD2 (5 bases). The CDR3 runs 17 residues. Trimming took 0 bases from V and 1 from J, leaving 16 bases between them. Germline V gene lookup returns CDR1 DFQATT and CDR2 SNEGSKA (reference sequence).

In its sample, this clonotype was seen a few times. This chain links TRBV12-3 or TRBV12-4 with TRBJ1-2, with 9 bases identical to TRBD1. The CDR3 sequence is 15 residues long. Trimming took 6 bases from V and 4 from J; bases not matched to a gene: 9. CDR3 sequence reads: CASSYGQGSPYGYTF. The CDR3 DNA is TGTGCCAGCAGCTACGGACAGGGGAGCCCCTATGGCTACACCTTC.

The CDR3 protein is CASKKGGGSTDTQYF. The DNA of the CDR3 is TGTGCCAGCAAGAAGGGGGGGGGCAGTACAGATACGCAGTATTTT. V and J are TRBV7-3 and TRBJ2-3, with D maybe TRBD2 (7 bases). This CDR3 is built from 15 residues. CDR1 and CDR2 from the germline V gene are SGHTA and FQGTGA. Trimming removed 7 bases at V and 3 bases at J, with 17 bases between.